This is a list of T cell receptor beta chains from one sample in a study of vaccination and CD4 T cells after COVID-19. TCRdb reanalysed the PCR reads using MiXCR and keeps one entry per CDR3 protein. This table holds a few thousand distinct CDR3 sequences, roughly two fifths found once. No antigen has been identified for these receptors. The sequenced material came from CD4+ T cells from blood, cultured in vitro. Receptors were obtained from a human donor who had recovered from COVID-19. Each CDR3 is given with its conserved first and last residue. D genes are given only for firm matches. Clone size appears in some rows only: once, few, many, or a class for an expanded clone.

CDR3: CSAMSLAGADQPQHF; DNA: TGCAGTGCTATGTCCCTAGCGGGGGCCGATCAGCCCCAGCATTTT; J: TRBJ1-5; size: few; V: TRBV20-1; D: .
CDR3: CASSWMTSGGAGTGELFF; DNA: TGTGCCAGCAGCTGGATGACTAGCGGGGGGGCCGGCACCGGGGAGCTGTTTTTT; J: TRBJ2-2; size: medium-sized; V: TRBV7-2; D: TRBD2
CDR3: CATSDPGQGDNEQFF; DNA: TGTGCCACCAGTGACCCGGGACAGGGAGACAATGAGCAGTTCTTC; J: TRBJ2-1; size: once; V: TRBV24-1; D: TRBD1
CDR3: CSARTSGADTQYF; DNA: TGCAGTGCAAGGACTAGCGGGGCAGATACGCAGTATTTT; J: TRBJ2-3; size: few; V: TRBV20-1; D: TRBD2
CDR3: CATSDRRGGNQPQHF; DNA: TGTGCCACCAGTGATAGGAGGGGGGGAAATCAGCCCCAGCATTTT; J: TRBJ1-5; size: few; V: TRBV24-1; D: .
CDR3: CASSQDRLSYEQYF; DNA: TGTGCCAGCAGCCAGGACAGACTATCCTACGAGCAGTACTTC; J: TRBJ2-7; size: .; V: TRBV6-1; D: .
CDR3: CASSQDPSAGANVLTF; DNA: TGCGCCAGCAGCCAAGATCCTAGTGCTGGGGCCAACGTCCTGACTTTC; J: TRBJ2-6; size: .; V: TRBV4-3; D: .
CDR3: CASSIGNQPQHF; DNA: TGTGCCAGTAGTATAGGCAATCAGCCCCAGCATTTT; J: TRBJ1-5; size: few; V: TRBV19; D: .
CDR3: CATSRGGGFSSYEQYF; DNA: TGTGCCACCAGCAGAGGGGGCGGCTTTAGCTCCTACGAGCAGTACTTC; J: TRBJ2-7; size: .; V: TRBV15; D: .
CDR3: CASSFKGGLRGEQYF; DNA: TGTGCCAGCAGCTTTAAGGGCGGACTTCGGGGCGAGCAGTACTTC; J: TRBJ2-7; size: few; V: TRBV7-2; D: .
CDR3: CSGRTAGADTQYF; DNA: TGCAGCGGTAGGACAGCGGGGGCAGATACGCAGTATTTT; J: TRBJ2-3; size: .; V: TRBV29-1; D: TRBD2
CDR3: CSARAATALDGYTF; DNA: TGCAGTGCTAGAGCAGCGACGGCTTTGGATGGCTACACCTTC; J: TRBJ1-2; size: .; V: TRBV20-1; D: .
CDR3: CASSEAVSQGAYGYTF; DNA: TGTGCCAGCAGTGAAGCGGTTTCCCAGGGGGCCTATGGCTACACCTTC; J: TRBJ1-2; size: few; V: TRBV6-1; D: TRBD1
CDR3: CASSVQGPNSPLHF; DNA: TGTGCCAGCAGTGTCCAGGGTCCCAATTCACCCCTCCACTTT; J: TRBJ1-6; size: few; V: TRBV2; D: .
CDR3: CASSYSHGTGSSYEQYF; DNA: TGTGCCAGCAGTTACTCCCACGGGACAGGGAGCTCCTACGAGCAGTACTTC; J: TRBJ2-7; size: few; V: TRBV6-2/TRBV6-3; D: TRBD1
CDR3: CSAYNYGYTF; DNA: TGCAGTGCTTACAACTATGGCTACACCTTC; J: TRBJ1-2; size: medium-sized; V: TRBV20-1; D: .
CDR3: CASSTGQALTDTQYF; DNA: TGTGCCAGCAGTACCGGACAGGCACTCACAGATACGCAGTATTTT; J: TRBJ2-3; size: .; V: TRBV6-1; D: TRBD1
CDR3: CASTIYSNQPQHF; DNA: TGTGCCAGCACTATCTATAGCAATCAGCCCCAGCATTTT; J: TRBJ1-5; size: few; V: TRBV2; D: .
CDR3: CSARDLMTAHPSRETQYF; DNA: TGCAGTGCTAGAGATCTAATGACAGCCCATCCTAGTAGAGAGACCCAGTACTTC; J: TRBJ2-5; size: few; V: TRBV20-1; D: .
CDR3: CASSPRTSGMYEQYF; DNA: TGTGCCAGCAGCCCCCGGACTAGCGGGATGTACGAGCAGTACTTC; J: TRBJ2-7; size: .; V: TRBV6-2/TRBV6-3; D: TRBD2
CDR3: CASSLFGGGYEQYF; DNA: TGTGCCAGCAGCTTGTTTGGGGGGGGATACGAGCAGTACTTC; J: TRBJ2-7; size: .; V: TRBV5-4; D: TRBD2
CDR3: CASSSFAGRGEQFF; DNA: TGTGCCAGCAGCTCCTTTGCGGGAAGGGGTGAGCAGTTCTTC; J: TRBJ2-1; size: .; V: TRBV7-3; D: .
CDR3: CATRAPGGGQPQHF; DNA: TGTGCCACGCGTGCCCCCGGTGGGGGACAGCCCCAGCATTTT; J: TRBJ1-5; size: few; V: TRBV6-1; D: .
CDR3: CASSRALAGATDTQYF; DNA: TGTGCCAGCAGCCGGGCCCTAGCGGGGGCGACAGATACGCAGTATTTT; J: TRBJ2-3; size: large; V: TRBV7-6; D: TRBD2
CDR3: CATSDPVQGAGTSGQETQYF; DNA: TGTGCCACCAGTGACCCTGTACAGGGGGCCGGGACTAGCGGACAAGAGACCCAGTACTTC; J: TRBJ2-5; size: few; V: TRBV24-1; D: TRBD2
CDR3: CASGRGPDTQYF; DNA: TGTGCCAGCGGGCGGGGCCCAGATACGCAGTATTTT; J: TRBJ2-3; size: .; V: TRBV11-2; D: .
CDR3: CAISESDRDSGNTIYF; DNA: TGTGCCATCAGTGAGAGCGACCGCGACTCTGGAAACACCATATATTTT; J: TRBJ1-3; size: .; V: TRBV10-3; D: .
CDR3: CASSQGKRFSEQFF; DNA: TGTGCCAGCAGCCAAGGAAAGCGGTTCTCCGAGCAGTTCTTC; J: TRBJ2-1; size: .; V: TRBV14; D: .
CDR3: CASSKSSYNEQFF; DNA: TGTGCCAGCAGCAAGAGCTCCTACAATGAGCAGTTCTTC; J: TRBJ2-1; size: once; V: TRBV7-2; D: .
CDR3: CASSTWFGRQDSGANVLTF; DNA: TGTGCCAGTAGTACCTGGTTTGGGCGACAGGACTCTGGGGCCAACGTCCTGACTTTC; J: TRBJ2-6; size: .; V: TRBV19; D: .
CDR3: CASRSTNRDEQYF; DNA: TGTGCCAGCCGTTCCACGAACCGAGACGAGCAGTACTTC; J: TRBJ2-7; size: .; V: TRBV6-5; D: .
CDR3: CASSLGQATNTEAFF; DNA: TGTGCCAGCTCACTGGGACAGGCCACGAACACTGAAGCTTTCTTT; J: TRBJ1-1; size: .; V: TRBV18; D: TRBD1
CDR3: CASSYPGQGNYEQYF; DNA: TGTGCCAGCAGTTACCCGGGACAGGGTAACTACGAGCAGTACTTC; J: TRBJ2-7; size: .; V: TRBV6-5; D: TRBD1
CDR3: CASKRQGDTDTQYF; DNA: TGTGCCAGCAAGAGACAGGGAGACACAGATACGCAGTATTTT; J: TRBJ2-3; size: .; V: TRBV2; D: TRBD1
CDR3: CSVAQEPEQPQHF; DNA: TGCAGCGTAGCACAGGAGCCAGAACAGCCCCAGCATTTT; J: TRBJ1-5; size: .; V: TRBV29-1; D: .
CDR3: CASSPRTSHEQYF; DNA: TGTGCCAGCTCACCTCGGACTAGCCACGAGCAGTACTTC; J: TRBJ2-7; size: once; V: TRBV18; D: TRBD2
CDR3: CASSYPARHSYEQYF; DNA: TGTGCCAGCAGTTACCCGGCCCGACACTCCTACGAGCAGTACTTC; J: TRBJ2-7; size: few; V: TRBV6-5; D: .